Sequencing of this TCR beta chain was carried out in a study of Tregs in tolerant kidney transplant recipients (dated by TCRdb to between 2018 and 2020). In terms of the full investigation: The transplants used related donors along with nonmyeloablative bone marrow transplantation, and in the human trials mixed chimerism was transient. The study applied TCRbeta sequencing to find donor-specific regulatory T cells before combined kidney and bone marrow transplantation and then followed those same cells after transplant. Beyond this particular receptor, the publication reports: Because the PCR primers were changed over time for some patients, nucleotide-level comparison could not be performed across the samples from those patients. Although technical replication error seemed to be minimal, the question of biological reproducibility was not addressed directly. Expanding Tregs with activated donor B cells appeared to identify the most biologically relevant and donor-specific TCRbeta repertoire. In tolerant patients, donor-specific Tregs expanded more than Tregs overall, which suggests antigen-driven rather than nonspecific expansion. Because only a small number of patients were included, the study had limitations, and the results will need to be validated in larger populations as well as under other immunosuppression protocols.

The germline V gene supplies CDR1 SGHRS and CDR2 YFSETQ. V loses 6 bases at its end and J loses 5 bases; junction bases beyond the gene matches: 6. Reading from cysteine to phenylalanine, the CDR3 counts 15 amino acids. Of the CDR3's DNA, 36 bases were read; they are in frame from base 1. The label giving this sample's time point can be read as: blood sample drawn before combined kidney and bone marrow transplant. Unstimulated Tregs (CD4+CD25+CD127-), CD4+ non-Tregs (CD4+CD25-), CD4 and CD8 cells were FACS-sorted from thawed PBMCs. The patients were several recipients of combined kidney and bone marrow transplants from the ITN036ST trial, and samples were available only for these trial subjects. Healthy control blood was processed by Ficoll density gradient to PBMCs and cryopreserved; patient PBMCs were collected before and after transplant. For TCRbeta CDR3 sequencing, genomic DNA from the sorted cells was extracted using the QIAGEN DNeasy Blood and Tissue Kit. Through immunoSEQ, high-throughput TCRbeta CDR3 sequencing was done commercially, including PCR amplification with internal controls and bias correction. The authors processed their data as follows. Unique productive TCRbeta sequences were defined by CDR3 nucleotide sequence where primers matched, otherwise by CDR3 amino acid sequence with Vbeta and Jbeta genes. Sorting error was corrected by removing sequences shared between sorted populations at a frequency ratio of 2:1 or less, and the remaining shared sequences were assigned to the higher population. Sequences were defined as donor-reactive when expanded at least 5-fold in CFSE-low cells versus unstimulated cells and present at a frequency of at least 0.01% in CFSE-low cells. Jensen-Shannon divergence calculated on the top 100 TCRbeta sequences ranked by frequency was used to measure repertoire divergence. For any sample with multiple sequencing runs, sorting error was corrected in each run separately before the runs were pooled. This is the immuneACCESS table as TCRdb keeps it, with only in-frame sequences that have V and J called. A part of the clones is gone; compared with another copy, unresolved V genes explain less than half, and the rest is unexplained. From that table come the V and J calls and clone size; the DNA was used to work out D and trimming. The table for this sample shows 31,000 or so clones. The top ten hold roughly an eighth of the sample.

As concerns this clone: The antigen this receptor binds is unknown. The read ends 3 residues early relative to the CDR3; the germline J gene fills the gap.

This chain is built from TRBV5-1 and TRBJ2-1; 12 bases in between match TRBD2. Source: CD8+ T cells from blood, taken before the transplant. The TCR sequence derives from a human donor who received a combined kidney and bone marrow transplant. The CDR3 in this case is CASTLAGGINNEQFF. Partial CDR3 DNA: TGCGCCAGCACCCTAGCGGGAGGGATCAACAATGAG.